This entry concerns a single T cell receptor beta chain. Its antigen is unknown. The sample belongs to a study of T-cell memory formation after mild COVID-19. Overall study: For the most part, TCR clusters were specific to one donor.

CDR1 is SQVTM, CDR2 ANQGSEA, per germline. V lost 5 bases, J lost 1 base, and 7 bases stayed unmatched. The CDR3 runs 14 residues. Points from the study as a whole: A second wave of clones peaked on day 37, and their SARS-CoV-2 specificity went unconfirmed.

Using its own MiXCR run on the 5' RACE reads, TCRdb lists one record per CDR3 protein. The sample lists 400,000 to 550,000 distinct CDR3 sequences; roughly 23% were seen once. The clonotype was recovered from an adult woman who had mild COVID-19 (a few samples of this study predate the infection). Cell type and time point are not known. The chain carries TRBV29-1 and TRBJ2-7; 8 bases are shared with TRBD2. The source material was PBMCs or a T cell subset sorted from them (not recorded which). CDR3 nucleotide sequence: TGCAGCGTTCTGGCTAGCGGGTCTTCCTACGAGCAGTACTTC. Encoded protein: CSVLASGSSYEQYF.